This T cell receptor beta chain was sequenced during a study of post-analysis software for immune sequencing data (dated by TCRdb to about 2015). Background on the whole study: The recorded disease courses included relapsing-remitting, secondary progressive and progressive-relapsing multiple sclerosis, and some patients had no subtype annotation. A subset of samples was prepared in parallel using single-end sample barcoding, then pooled and co-amplified after Illumina adapter ligation. Patient repertoires were compared against roughly 10 previously published healthy control repertoires from donors aged roughly 6 to 28 years.

The library was produced with PCR. Sequenced on an Illumina HiSeq 2500. Unique molecular identifiers were incorporated into TCR beta cDNA libraries to reduce PCR and sequencing biases. Some 500,000 cDNA molecules were obtained for every 1 to 10 million input T cells, so each molecule roughly corresponded to one T cell. Patient libraries were prepared and sequenced with the same protocol used for the earlier healthy control dataset. Within a given batch, samples were prepared together, multiplexed and sequenced on the same HiSeq lane. The authors' pipeline ran thus. Raw barcoded reads were processed with MIGEC, discarding single-read molecular identifier groups before consensus assembly and CDR3 extraction. VDJtools was used for post-analysis of the clonotype tables, and diversity was normalized by down-sampling every dataset to the size of the smallest sample. Repertoire overlap clustering matched CDR3 amino acid but not nucleotide sequences to correct batch-related cross-sample contamination. TCRdb reworked the public reads: Q25 trimming with fastp, MiXCR clone assembly, productive beta chains retained. Records with the same CDR3 protein are collapsed into one entry carrying the most frequent genes and DNA. What appears here as the V and J calls and clone size reflects TCRdb's work, not the paper's. A total of about half a million distinct CDR3 sequences appear in this sample, 34% of them only once. Clones ranked in the top ten supply 4.5% to 7.5% of the sample.

To demonstrate the VDJtools post-analysis software, TCR beta repertoires were profiled from the peripheral blood of 10 to 15 young patients with multiple sclerosis. Multiple sclerosis patients were children and adolescents aged roughly 6 to 15 years. The research as a whole found: Significantly higher frequencies in patients than in controls were found for five TRBV segments, including TRBV5-6, TRBV5-1 and TRBV20-1. Multiple sclerosis patients had significantly lower normalized Chao1 diversity than controls, a result that suggests substantial peripheral T-cell clonal expansion. When samples were clustered directly using the F measure, samples prepared in the same batch co-clustered strongly, which prompted a batch-effect correction. The multiple sclerosis patient group was slightly younger than the control group.

In regard to this clonotype: This clone's antigen is unknown. No much larger clone exists at a distance of one base, and base qualities are not known.

According to the germline V gene (reference sequence), CDR1 reads LGHDT and CDR2 reads YNNKEL. The CDR3, from cysteine to phenylalanine, totals 16 residues. The read is trimmed to its CDR3 DNA, 48 bases read in frame from base 1. V loses 4 bases, J loses 3 bases, and the germline ends lie 16 bases apart. The chain is assembled from TRBV3-1 and TRBJ1-5; a tentative D match to TRBD1 spans 6 bases. The source material was blood. This receptor was obtained from a girl aged 2-17 years with multiple sclerosis. This receptor has the CDR3 CASSPGTPSINQPQHF. Here is the DNA: TGTGCCAGCAGCCCCGGGACACCATCCATCAATCAGCCCCAGCATTTT.